The 31 T cell receptor beta chains listed next were all sequenced from one sample in a study of blood T cell repertoires in COVID-19. The table came from immunoSEQ multiplex PCR; TCRdb's copy has only in-frame clones and leaves some out. The table includes around 91,000 clones, around 82% detected once. The specimen sequenced was peripheral blood. The receptors derive from a human donor in a cohort sampled during active COVID-19.

V usage is TRBV24-1 and J usage is TRBJ1-5; D may be TRBD1 (5 bases). This CDR3 has 18 amino acids. Trimming left V 7 bases short and J 1 base short, with 22 bases between. Per the germline V gene, CDR1 is KGHDR and CDR2 is SFDVKD. CDR3 residues: CATRYPLTEIQSNQPQHF. The CDR3 bases are TGTGCCACCAGATACCCCTTGACAGAAATCCAAAGCAATCAGCCCCAGCATTTT.

Concerning this clone: A junction boundary mismatches the germline segment, possibly from a read error. This chain joins TRBV15 and TRBJ2-7; no clear D gene. Germline CDR1 reads LNHNV; CDR2 reads YYDKDF (reference sequence). The CDR3 is 13 residues long. In nucleotides, the CDR3 is TGTGCCACCAGCAGAGATCTAAACGCCGAGGAGTACTTC. Translated: CATSRDLNAEEYF.

This clone was recorded a few times. The V call is TRBV7-2, the J call TRBJ1-5; a weak D match, TRBD1 (5 bases). CDR3 length: 18 residues. Trimming pared 0 bases from V and 2 bases from J, leaving 17 bases between. In germline, CDR1 is SGHTA, CDR2 FQGNSA. CDR3 residues: CASSLAGGAGAGNQPQHF. DNA of the CDR3: TGTGCCAGCAGCTTAGCGGGTGGGGCGGGAGCGGGCAATCAGCCCCAGCATTTT.

The rearrangement uses TRBV13 and TRBJ2-7; D gene ambiguous. V lost 2 bases, J lost 6 bases, and 14 bases lay in between. CDR3 length: 14 amino acids. Germline V CDR1 and CDR2: PRHDT, FYEKMQ (reference sequence). The chain's CDR3 is CASSLNPSSGEQYF. The CDR3 DNA reads as TGTGCCAGCAGCTTAAATCCGAGCTCTGGCGAGCAGTACTTC.

The gene calls are TRBV12-3 or TRBV12-4 and TRBJ1-1; tentatively, D is TRBD1 (5 bases). V was pared by 0 bases and J by 7 bases, with 9 bases between. CDR3 length: 13 amino acids. The CDR3 region has the DNA TGTGCCAGCAGTTTAGCAGGGGTGGGTGAAGCTTTCTTT. Its translation: CASSLAGVGEAFF.

J is TRBJ1-1 and V is TRBV6-5; possibly TRBD1 for D (5 bases). V gave up 7 bases and J gave up 0 bases, with 6 bases separating them. Per the germline V gene, CDR1 is MNHEY and CDR2 is SVGAGI. The CDR3 is 12 amino acids. The CDR3 is CASTGMNTEAFF. The CDR3 nucleotides are TGTGCCAGCACAGGGATGAACACTGAAGCTTTCTTT.

The CDR3 spells CASSPPTGTGELFF. CDR3 nucleotide sequence: TGCGCCAGCAGCCCCCCGACAGGGACCGGGGAGCTGTTTTTT. The chain couples TRBV5-1 to TRBJ2-2; 7 bases align to TRBD1. Germline values: CDR1 SGHRS, CDR2 YFSETQ. The CDR3 length is 14 residues. V dropped 4 bases and J dropped 5; count of bases not matched to a gene: 5.

This chain connects TRBV7-9 to TRBJ2-3, with TRBD1 matching over 12 bases. The CDR3 is made up of 16 amino acids. V trimming: 5 bases; J trimming: 4 bases; junction bases outside the gene matches: 7. Looked up from germline, CDR1 is SEHNR and CDR2 is FQNEAQ (reference sequence). Written as DNA, the CDR3 is TGTGCCAGCAGCCGAGGGGACAGGGGGCGACCAGATACGCAGTATTTT. Translation: CASSRGDRGRPDTQYF.

CDR3 sequence: CASRADRFGGETQYF. CDR3 DNA: TGTGCCAGTAGGGCAGACAGGTTCGGCGGAGAGACCCAGTACTTC. V usage is TRBV19 and J usage is TRBJ2-5, with a possible D match to TRBD1 (6 bases). Trimming pared 6 bases from V and 4 bases from J, leaving 18 bases between. The CDR3 consists of 15 residues. Germline V gene sequence: CDR1 LNHDA, CDR2 SQIVND (reference sequence).

This clone was found a few times. The chain joins TRBV27 to TRBJ1-2, with D unresolved. This CDR3 is 13 amino acids long. Germline CDR1 reads MNHEY; CDR2 reads SMNVEV (reference sequence). V was cut by 6 bases and J by 0 bases, with 8 bases left in between. This chain's CDR3 is CASSPRTNYGYTF. The CDR3 bases are TGTGCCAGCAGCCCCAGAACTAACTATGGCTACACCTTC.

This chain links TRBV9 with TRBJ2-1; the match to TRBD2 covers 9 bases. V was clipped by 0 bases and J by 4 bases; unmatched bases: 11. CDR1 is SGDLS, CDR2 YYNGEE, per germline. This CDR3 has 18 amino acids. CDR3 nucleotide sequence: TGTGCCAGCAGCGTAGCATCCCCGAGACTAGCGGAGTACAATGAGCAGTTCTTC. Translation: CASSVASPRLAEYNEQFF.

There are a few counts of this clone. The chain employs TRBV9 and TRBJ2-7, with D hard to call. Germline CDR1 and CDR2: SGDLS and YYNGEE. Trimming removed 0 bases from V and 6 bases from J, with 7 bases in between. The CDR3 has 12 residues. The CDR3 loop is CASSVDTTEQYF. The CDR3 bases are TGTGCCAGCAGCGTAGACACCACCGAGCAGTACTTC.

The gene calls are TRBV30 and TRBJ2-1; no clear D. CDR1 is GTSNPN, CDR2 SVGIG, per germline (reference sequence). This CDR3 contains 11 residues. V was trimmed by 5 bases and J by 9 bases, leaving 11 bases between them. CDR3: CAWPYPSEQFF. The DNA for the CDR3 is TGTGCCTGGCCCTACCCAAGTGAGCAGTTCTTC.

The chain has TRBV9 and TRBJ1-1; D possibly corresponds to TRBD1 (6 bases). V was pared by 4 bases and J by 5 bases, with 15 bases between. CDR1 SGDLS and CDR2 YYNGEE come from the germline V gene. The CDR3 loop spans 14 amino acids. The CDR3 coding sequence is TGTGCCAGCAGCCCTCAGGGGCGGGGGACTGAAGCTTTCTTT. Amino acid sequence: CASSPQGRGTEAFF. Variable domain in full (rest from reference TRBV9 and TRBJ1-1): DSGVTQTPKHLITATGQRVTLRCSPRSGDLSVYWYQQSLDQGLQFLIQYYNGEERAKGNILERFSAQQFPDLHSELNLSSLELGDSALYFCASSPQGRGTEAFFGQGTRLTVV.

This clone was detected a few times. The germline gene is not matched at one end of the junction; a read error may be the cause. The chain uses TRBV7-9 and TRBJ2-1, with TRBD2 as a possible D gene (5 bases). The CDR3 is made up of 17 amino acids. Looked up from germline, CDR1 is SEHNR and CDR2 is FQNEAQ (reference sequence). The CDR3 protein is CASSPRDIPEFNNGQFF. DNA for the CDR3: TGTGCCAGCAGCCCTCGGGATATTCCCGAATTCAATAATGGGCAGTTCTTC.

The chain employs TRBV4-3 and TRBJ2-7; D not certain. Per germline, CDR1 LGHNA and CDR2 YSLEER. V was shortened by 1 base and J by 2 bases, with 9 bases between the two germline ends. The CDR3 extends over 14 amino acids. The CDR3 loop is CASSQGLYAYEQYF. The CDR3 region has the DNA TGCGCCAGCAGCCAAGGGCTGTATGCCTACGAGCAGTACTTC.

The rearrangement joins TRBV29-1 to TRBJ2-2, with D possibly matching TRBD1 (5 bases). The germline V gene has CDR1 SQVTM and CDR2 ANQGSEA. There are 13 residues in the CDR3. With 3 bases removed from V and 5 bases from J, the gap between germline ends came to 10 bases. CDR3 DNA: TGCAGCGTTGACAGGGTGGGGACCGGGGAGCTGTTTTTT. Its protein product is CSVDRVGTGELFF.

The chain uses TRBV7-2 and TRBJ2-3; 8 nucleotides align to TRBD2. This CDR3 has 18 amino acids. V was pared by 5 bases and J by 7 bases, with 20 bases of the junction left unmatched. CDR1 and CDR2 from the germline V gene are SGHTA and FQGNSA. CDR3 bases: TGTGCCAGCAGCCCTCGACTAGTTCCGACGGGGGGGGGAAATACGCAGTATTTT. Translated: CASSPRLVPTGGGNTQYF.

The rearrangement joins TRBV9 to TRBJ2-7; weak D call: TRBD2 (5 bases). Trimming removed 4 bases from V and 2 bases from J, with 10 bases in between. Germline V gene sequence: CDR1 SGDLS, CDR2 YYNGEE. The CDR3 contains 13 residues. CDR3 coding DNA: TGTGCCAGCAGCCCGGGATCAACCTACGAGCAGTACTTC. Amino acids: CASSPGSTYEQYF.

V usage is TRBV7-9 and J usage is TRBJ2-1; no clear D gene. Germline V gene data show CDR1 as SEHNR and CDR2 as FQNEAQ (reference sequence). The length of the CDR3 is 14 residues. V dropped 2 bases and J dropped 0 bases, with 5 bases sitting between them. The CDR3: CASSLSLSYNEQFF. CDR3 in DNA: TGTGCCAGCAGCTTATCCCTCTCCTACAATGAGCAGTTCTTC.

The gene calls are TRBV11-1 and TRBJ2-1, with D unclear. Per germline, CDR1 SGHAT and CDR2 FQDESV (reference sequence). V was clipped by 5 bases and J by 8 bases, with 10 bases between them. This CDR3 contains 12 residues. CDR3 DNA sequence: TGTGCCAGCAGCGTATCTAGGTATGAGCAGTTCTTC. It encodes CASSVSRYEQFF.

By frequency in the sample, this clone is medium-sized. The V call is TRBV4-3, the J call TRBJ2-6; D remains ambiguous. CDR1 and CDR2 (germline): LGHNA, YSLEER. The CDR3 totals 16 residues. With 1 base removed from V and 1 base from J, the gap between germline ends came to 8 bases. The CDR3 loop reads CASSQGVASGANVLTF. The CDR3 DNA reads TGCGCCAGCAGCCAAGGGGTAGCTTCTGGGGCCAACGTCCTGACTTTC.

The chain employs TRBV6-1 and TRBJ2-7; D is perhaps TRBD1 (5 bases). V shed 1 base and J shed 2 bases, with 12 bases lying between them. This CDR3 is 15 amino acids long. The V gene's germline CDR1 is MNHNS and CDR2 SASEGT. CDR3 sequence: CASSEGTGLTYEQYF. Written as DNA, the CDR3 is TGTGCCAGCAGTGAAGGTACAGGCCTTACCTACGAGCAGTACTTC.

This chain joins TRBV28 and TRBJ1-5, with D possibly TRBD1 on 6 matching bases. This CDR3 spans 14 amino acids. Germline V gene lookup returns CDR1 MDHEN and CDR2 SYDVKM. V gave up 5 bases and J gave up 7 bases, with 15 bases separating them. The chain's CDR3 is CASSPVGHSQPQHF. The DNA for the CDR3 is TGTGCCAGCAGTCCGGTGGGACATTCCCAGCCCCAGCATTTT.

The chain employs TRBV5-1 and TRBJ2-1; 7 bases are shared with TRBD1. After removal of 4 bases from V and 0 bases from J, the junction contained 13 bases not matched to a gene. There are 18 residues in the CDR3. Per germline, CDR1 SGHRS and CDR2 YFSETQ. The CDR3 DNA sequence: TGCGCCAGCAGCCGGGACAGTGGATTTGGGGGCTCCTACAATGAGCAGTTCTTC. It specifies CASSRDSGFGGSYNEQFF.

The chain combines TRBV7-8 with TRBJ1-2; no clear D. Germline V gene data show CDR1 as SGHVS and CDR2 as FQNEAQ. The CDR3 length is 15 residues. Trimming took off 0 bases at V and 5 bases at J, with 13 bases between the two ends. The CDR3 DNA reads TGTGCCAGCAGCTTAGCAGGGCAGGAGGTGTATGGCTACACCTTC. Its translation is CASSLAGQEVYGYTF.

The rearrangement uses TRBV5-1 and TRBJ2-3; the match to TRBD2 covers 10 bases. After removal of 0 bases from V and 3 bases from J, the junction contained 16 bases not matched to a gene. Germline values: CDR1 SGHRS, CDR2 YFSETQ. The CDR3 extends over 20 amino acids. The CDR3 spells CASSLGAGKVAGGTTDTQYF. CDR3 nucleotides: TGCGCCAGCAGCTTGGGGGCCGGTAAGGTAGCGGGGGGCACAACAGATACGCAGTATTTT.

This clone was counted once. This chain joins TRBV15 and TRBJ2-3, with D possibly being TRBD2 (6 bases). V was pared by 1 base and J by 1 base, with 6 bases between. The germline V gene has CDR1 LNHNV and CDR2 YYDKDF (reference sequence). The CDR3 extends over 14 amino acids. CDR3 residues: CATSRGLGTDTQYF. The CDR3 DNA is TGTGCCACCAGCAGAGGACTAGGCACAGATACGCAGTATTTT.

The CDR3 sequence: CATSPQRESYGYTF. The CDR3 coding sequence is TGTGCCACCAGCCCCCAGAGGGAAAGCTATGGCTACACCTTC. V and J are TRBV15 and TRBJ1-2, with D uncertain. This CDR3 is built from 14 residues. Trimming shortened V by 5 bases and J by 4 bases, and 14 bases separated the two germline ends. The germline V gene has CDR1 LNHNV and CDR2 YYDKDF (reference sequence).

The J gene is TRBJ1-1, the V gene TRBV5-1; 11 positions agree with TRBD1. Germline CDR1 is SGHRS and CDR2 is YFSETQ. Trimming removed 4 bases from V and 6 bases from J; junction bases left unmatched: 11. The CDR3 is 16 amino acids. The CDR3 reads CASSPDRGPDEAEAFF. As DNA, the CDR3 is TGCGCCAGCAGCCCGGACAGGGGGCCAGATGAGGCTGAAGCTTTCTTT.

The V and J genes are TRBV6-5 and TRBJ2-1, with 9 bases fitting TRBD2. CDR3 size: 15 residues. Germline V gene lookup returns CDR1 MNHEY and CDR2 SVGAGI. With V trimmed by 5 bases and J by 4 bases, 6 bases remained unmatched. The CDR3 protein is CASSLLAGKYNEQFF. The CDR3 DNA is TGTGCCAGCAGTCTCCTAGCGGGGAAATACAATGAGCAGTTCTTC.